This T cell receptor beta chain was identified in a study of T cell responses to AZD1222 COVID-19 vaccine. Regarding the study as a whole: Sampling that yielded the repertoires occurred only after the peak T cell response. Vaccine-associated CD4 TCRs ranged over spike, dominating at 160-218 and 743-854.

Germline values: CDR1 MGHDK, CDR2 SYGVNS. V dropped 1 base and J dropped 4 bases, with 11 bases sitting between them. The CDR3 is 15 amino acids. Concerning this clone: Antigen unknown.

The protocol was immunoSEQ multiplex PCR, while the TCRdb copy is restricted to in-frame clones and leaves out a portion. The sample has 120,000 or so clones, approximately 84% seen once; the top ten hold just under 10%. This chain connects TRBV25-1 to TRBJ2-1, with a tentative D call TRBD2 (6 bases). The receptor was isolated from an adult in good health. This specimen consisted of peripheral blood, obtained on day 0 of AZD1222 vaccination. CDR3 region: CASSELGGPYNEQFF. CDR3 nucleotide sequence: TGTGCCAGCAGTGAATTGGGGGGTCCGTACAATGAGCAGTTCTTC.